Sequencing of this T cell receptor (beta chain) was carried out in a study of blood T cell repertoires in COVID-19. As for the study in general: Spain, Italy and the United States supplied samples that represented acute and convalescent COVID-19. The cDNA or gDNA used as material had been derived from T cells, B-cell-depleted T cells, or PBMCs.

Original methodology: Using reference gene primer amplification, nucleated cell counts were estimated. Libraries were prepared by immunoSEQ multiplex PCR; TCRdb keeps only in-frame clonotypes and omits some of them. The DNA was the basis for D and trimming; V, J and clone size are from that table. This sample has about 250,000 clones, with over 80% found just once. The table lists this clone with a few counts. The CDR3 length is 14 residues. Germline CDR1 MNHGY, CDR2 SAAAGT. V was clipped by 6 bases and J by 5 bases, with 16 bases between them. The receptor was derived from a man aged 35 to 55 with acute or convalescent COVID-19. Sample: peripheral blood. The J gene is TRBJ1-1, the V gene TRBV6-8, with D perhaps TRBD1 (6 bases). This CDR3 is CASSSRGRGTEAFF. DNA of the CDR3: TGTGCCAGCAGCTCCCGGGGAAGGGGGACTGAAGCTTTCTTT.